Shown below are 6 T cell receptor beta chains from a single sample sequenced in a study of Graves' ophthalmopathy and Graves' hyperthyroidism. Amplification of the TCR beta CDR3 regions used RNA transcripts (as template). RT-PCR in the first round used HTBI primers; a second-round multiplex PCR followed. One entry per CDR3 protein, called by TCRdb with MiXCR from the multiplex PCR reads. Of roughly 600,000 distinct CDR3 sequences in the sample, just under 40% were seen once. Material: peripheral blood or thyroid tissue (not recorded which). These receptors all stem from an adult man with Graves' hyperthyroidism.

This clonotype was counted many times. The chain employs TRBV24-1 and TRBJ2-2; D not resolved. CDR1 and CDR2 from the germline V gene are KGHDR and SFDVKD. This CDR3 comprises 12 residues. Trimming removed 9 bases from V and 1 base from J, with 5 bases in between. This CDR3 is CATRQNTGELFF. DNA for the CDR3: TGTGCCACCCGCCAGAACACCGGGGAGCTGTTTTTT.

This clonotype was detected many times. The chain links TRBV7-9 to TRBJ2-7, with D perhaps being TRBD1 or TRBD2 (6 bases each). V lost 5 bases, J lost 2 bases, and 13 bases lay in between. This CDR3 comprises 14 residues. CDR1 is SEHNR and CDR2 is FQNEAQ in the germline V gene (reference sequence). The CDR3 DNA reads TGTGCCAGCAGCCCCCCGGAGGGGGCCTACGAGCAGTACTTC. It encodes CASSPPEGAYEQYF.

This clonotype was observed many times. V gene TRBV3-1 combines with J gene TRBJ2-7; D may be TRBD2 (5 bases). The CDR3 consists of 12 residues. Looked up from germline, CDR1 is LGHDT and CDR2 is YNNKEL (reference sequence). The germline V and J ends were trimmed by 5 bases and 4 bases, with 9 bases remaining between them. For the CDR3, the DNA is TGTGCCAGCAGCTATAGCGAGTACGAGCAGTACTTC. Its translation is CASSYSEYEQYF.

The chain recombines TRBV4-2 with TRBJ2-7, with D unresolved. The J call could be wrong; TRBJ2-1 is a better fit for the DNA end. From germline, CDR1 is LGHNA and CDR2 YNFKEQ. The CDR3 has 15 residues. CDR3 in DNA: TGTGCCAGCAGCCAAGTCAGGAAAACCTACAATGAGCAGTTCTTC. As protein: CASSQVRKTYNEQFF.

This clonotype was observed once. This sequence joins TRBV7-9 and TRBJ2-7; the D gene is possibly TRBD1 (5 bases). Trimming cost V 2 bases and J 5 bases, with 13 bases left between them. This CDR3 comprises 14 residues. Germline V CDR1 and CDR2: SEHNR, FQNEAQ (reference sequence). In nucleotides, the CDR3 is TGTGCCAGCAGCTTATCCAGGGATGGGGACGAGCAGTACTTC. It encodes CASSLSRDGDEQYF.

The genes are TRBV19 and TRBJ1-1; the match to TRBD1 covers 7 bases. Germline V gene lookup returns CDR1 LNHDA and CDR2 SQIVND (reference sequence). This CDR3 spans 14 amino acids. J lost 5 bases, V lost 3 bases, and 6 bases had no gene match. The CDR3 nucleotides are TGTGCCAGTAGTATTAGGGGGCTGCGTACTGAAGCTTTCTTT. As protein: CASSIRGLRTEAFF.